Below are 27 T cell receptor beta chains sequenced from a single sample in a study of monozygotic twins with inflammatory bowel disease. TCRdb reprocessed the 5' RACE reads and stores each CDR3 protein as one record, lacking DNA. This repertoire includes approximately 400,000 distinct CDR3 sequences. The source material was blood. All receptors derive from a human donor with ulcerative colitis or Crohn's disease, or a healthy co-twin of an affected twin (not recorded which).

In terms of frequency, this clonotype is medium-sized (0.01 to 0.1%). The gene calls are TRBV12-3 or TRBV12-4 and TRBJ1-4; TCRdb lists TRBD1, though no DNA is available to test this call. This CDR3 is built from 13 residues. The CDR3 spells CASSLAGTEKLFF.

This chain links TRBV28 with TRBJ2-7; TCRdb lists TRBD1, though no DNA is available to test this call. CDR1 is MDHEN and CDR2 is SYDVKM in the germline V gene. This CDR3 region has 12 residues. CDR3 amino acids: CASCLDSYEQYF.

The CDR3 here is CASSLGGTGGNEQYF. The genes are TRBV5-1 and TRBJ2-7; TCRdb's assignment of TRBD1 cannot be checked, as there is no DNA. The germline gives CDR1 SGHRS, CDR2 YFSETQ. The CDR3 length is 15 residues. The variable domain in full, completed from reference TRBV5-1 and TRBJ2-7, reads KAGVTQTPRYLIKTRGQQVTLSCSPISGHRSVSWYQQTPGQGLQFLFEYFSETQRNKGNFPGRFSGRQFSNSRSEMNVSTLELGDSALYLCASSLGGTGGNEQYFGPGTRLTVT.

The chain is built from TRBV11-2 and TRBJ2-2. The CDR3 is 13 residues long. Germline V gene data show CDR1 as SGHAT and CDR2 as FQNNGV. CDR3: CASSLVWTGELFF.

The genes are TRBV19 and TRBJ1-1. CDR1 is LNHDA, CDR2 SQIVND, per germline (reference sequence). The CDR3 runs to 12 residues. Here the CDR3 reads CASKAGHTEAFF.

J is TRBJ2-1 and V is TRBV20-1. The CDR3 runs to 13 residues. The germline V gene encodes CDR1 DFQATT and CDR2 SNEGSKA (reference sequence). CDR3 in amino acids: CSASGGSYNEQFF.

This chain joins TRBV7-2 and TRBJ2-7; the TCRdb D gene call, TRBD2, has no DNA to confirm it. The CDR3 spans 15 residues. The germline V gene encodes CDR1 SGHTA and CDR2 FQGNSA. This chain's CDR3 is CASSLSTSGSGEQYF.

The gene calls are TRBV28 and TRBJ2-5; TCRdb proposes TRBD1, but this gene call is untestable without DNA. Germline V gene lookup returns CDR1 MDHEN and CDR2 SYDVKM. This CDR3 spans 16 amino acids. CDR3 amino acids: CASSLADRGLLETQYF.

The chain recombines TRBV11-3 with TRBJ2-7; the D call from TCRdb, TRBD1, cannot be confirmed without DNA. Germline CDR1 reads SGHNT; CDR2 reads YENEEA. CDR3 length: 17 residues. The CDR3 spells CASSFGLIRQVVYEQYF.

V usage is TRBV5-1 and J usage is TRBJ2-1; TCRdb's D gene call, TRBD2, goes unchecked for lack of DNA. Germline CDR1 reads SGHRS; CDR2 reads YFSETQ. There are 18 residues in the CDR3. The chain's CDR3 is CASRATGLALRAGNEQFF.

CDR3 protein: CASSLAGPRSEQYF. The rearrangement joins TRBV7-6 to TRBJ2-7. The length of the CDR3 is 14 residues. CDR1 and CDR2 from the germline V gene are SGHVS and FNYEAQ. Full variable domain (remainder filled in from reference TRBV7-6 and TRBJ2-7): GAGVSQSPRYKVTKRGQDVALRCDPISGHVSLYWYRQALGQGPEFLTYFNYEAQQDKSGLPNDRFSAERPEGSISTLTIQRTEQRDSAMYRCASSLAGPRSEQYFGPGTRLTVT.

The chain employs TRBV7-8 and TRBJ1-2. Germline V lookup: CDR1 SGHVS, CDR2 FQNEAQ. The CDR3 covers 14 residues. CDR3 sequence reads: CASSLESRSYGYTF.

The V gene is TRBV5-1, the J gene TRBJ2-5; TCRdb outputs TRBD2, but without DNA this stays unchecked. The CDR3 has 13 amino acids. Germline loops: CDR1 SGHRS, CDR2 YFSETQ. CDR3 amino acids: CASLRWEGETQYF.

The V gene is TRBV7-8, the J gene TRBJ2-5; with no DNA, the TCRdb D assignment of TRBD1 cannot be verified. CDR1 SGHVS and CDR2 FQNEAQ come from the germline V gene. The CDR3 covers 14 residues. The CDR3 loop reads CASSLTNRVETQYF.

The rearrangement joins TRBV4-2 to TRBJ1-5. The CDR3 sequence is 15 residues long. The germline V gene has CDR1 LGHNA and CDR2 YNFKEQ. CDR3 protein: CASSQEAYSNQPQHF.

J is TRBJ2-1 and V is TRBV6-1; TCRdb's D gene call, TRBD1, goes unchecked for lack of DNA. The CDR3 loop spans 15 amino acids. In germline, CDR1 is MNHNS, CDR2 SASEGT. The CDR3 spells CASSGKGGQSPQQFF.

The CDR3 reads CASSTKGAGTEAFF. The chain joins TRBV5-1 to TRBJ1-1; TCRdb's D call, TRBD1, is unchecked because there is no DNA. The CDR3 runs to 14 residues. Germline V gene lookup returns CDR1 SGHRS and CDR2 YFSETQ. The entire variable domain, with the rest obtained from reference TRBV5-1 and TRBJ1-1, is as follows: KAGVTQTPRYLIKTRGQQVTLSCSPISGHRSVSWYQQTPGQGLQFLFEYFSETQRNKGNFPGRFSGRQFSNSRSEMNVSTLELGDSALYLCASSTKGAGTEAFFGQGTRLTVV.

This rearrangement joins TRBV25-1 to TRBJ2-7; absent DNA, TCRdb's TRBD1 call cannot be checked. There are 15 residues in the CDR3. CDR1 is MGHDK and CDR2 is SYGVNS in the germline V gene. The CDR3 spells CASSEYWGQSYEQYF.

This rearrangement joins TRBV2 to TRBJ2-4; TCRdb designates TRBD1, a call that cannot be tested without DNA. The length of the CDR3 is 13 residues. Germline-derived CDR1 and CDR2 are SNHLY and FYNNEI. The chain's CDR3 is CASTGQEGGIQYF.

This rearrangement joins TRBV20-1 to TRBJ2-1; TCRdb indicates TRBD1, and absent DNA this call remains unverified. The CDR3 spans 15 residues. Germline values: CDR1 DFQATT, CDR2 SNEGSKA (reference sequence). CDR3 residues: CSATGDSRSYNEQFF.

The genes are TRBV7-9 and TRBJ1-2; there is no DNA to check the TCRdb D call of TRBD1. CDR1 and CDR2 from the germline V gene are SEHNR and FQNEAQ (reference sequence). The CDR3 extends over 14 amino acids. The CDR3: CASSRTGAGGGYTF. The full variable domain, with the rest looked up from reference TRBV7-9 and TRBJ1-2, is DTGVSQNPRHKITKRGQNVTFRCDPISEHNRLYWYRQTLGQGPEFLTYFQNEAQLEKSRLLSDRFSAERPKGSFSTLEIQRTEQGDSAMYLCASSRTGAGGGYTFGSGTRLTVV.

V usage is TRBV6-1 and J usage is TRBJ2-2; TCRdb proposes TRBD1, but this gene call is untestable without DNA. Per the germline V gene, CDR1 is MNHNS and CDR2 is SASEGT. The length of the CDR3 is 15 residues. CDR3: CASSEGQGATGELFF.

CDR3: CSARVGTANEKLFF. V usage is TRBV20-1 and J usage is TRBJ1-4. The CDR3 is 14 residues long. Germline lookup yields CDR1 DFQATT and CDR2 SNEGSKA (reference sequence).

V is TRBV10-3 and J is TRBJ2-3; TCRdb designates TRBD2, a call that cannot be tested without DNA. Germline lookup yields CDR1 ENHRY and CDR2 SYGVKD. The CDR3 has 13 amino acids. The chain's CDR3 is CAFAGVSSDTQYF.

V usage is TRBV29-1 and J usage is TRBJ1-2. This CDR3 contains 13 residues. Germline CDR1 is SQVTM and CDR2 is ANQGSEA. The CDR3: CSVDSGGVGGYTF.

The chain has TRBV30 and TRBJ2-5; checking the TCRdb D call of TRBD2 is not possible without DNA. Per germline, CDR1 GTSNPN and CDR2 SVGIG (reference sequence). The CDR3 has 14 amino acids. CDR3 loop: CAWSVVLGGETQYF. The full variable domain, in which reference TRBV30 and TRBJ2-5 provide the parts outside the CDR3, is SQTIHQWPATLVQPVGSPLSLECTVEGTSNPNLYWYRQAAGRGLQLLFYSVGIGQISSEVPQNLSASRPQDRQFILSSKKLLLSDSGFYLCAWSVVLGGETQYFGPGTRLLVL.

The chain joins TRBV29-1 to TRBJ2-7; the D call of TRBD1 rests on TCRdb alone, since no DNA is present to check it. The germline CDR1 and CDR2 sequences are SQVTM and ANQGSEA. The CDR3 has 14 residues. CDR3 residues: CSVDKGQGTKEQYF.